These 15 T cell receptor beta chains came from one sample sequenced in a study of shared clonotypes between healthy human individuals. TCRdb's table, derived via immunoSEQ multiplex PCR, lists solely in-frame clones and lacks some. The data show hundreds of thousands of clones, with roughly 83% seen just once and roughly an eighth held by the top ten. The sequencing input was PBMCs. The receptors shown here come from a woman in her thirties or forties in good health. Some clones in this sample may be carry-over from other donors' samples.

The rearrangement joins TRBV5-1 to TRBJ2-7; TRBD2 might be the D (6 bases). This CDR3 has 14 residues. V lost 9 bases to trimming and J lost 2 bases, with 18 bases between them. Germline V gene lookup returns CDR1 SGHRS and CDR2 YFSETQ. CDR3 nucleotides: TGCGCCACCGGAACCGGGACTGGCCCCTACGAGCAGTACTTC. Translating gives CATGTGTGPYEQYF.

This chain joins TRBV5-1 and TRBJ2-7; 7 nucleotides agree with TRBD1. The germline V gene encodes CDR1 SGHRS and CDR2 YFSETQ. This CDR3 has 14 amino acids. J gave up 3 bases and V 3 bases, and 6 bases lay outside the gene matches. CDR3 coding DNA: TGCGCCAGCAGCTACGGACCAGGGGGCTACGAGCAGTACTTC. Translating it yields CASSYGPGGYEQYF.

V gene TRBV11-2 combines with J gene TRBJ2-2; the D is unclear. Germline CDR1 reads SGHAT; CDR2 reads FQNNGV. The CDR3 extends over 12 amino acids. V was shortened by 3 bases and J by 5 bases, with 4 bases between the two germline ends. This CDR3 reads CASSFITGELFF. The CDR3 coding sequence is TGTGCCAGCAGCTTTATTACCGGGGAGCTGTTTTTT.

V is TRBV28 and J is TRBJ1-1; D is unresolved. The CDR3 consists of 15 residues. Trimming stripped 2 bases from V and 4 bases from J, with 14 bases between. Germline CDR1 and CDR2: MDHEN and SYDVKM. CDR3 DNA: TGTGCCAGCAGTTTACCCCGGGGAGGTGGCACTGAAGCTTTCTTT. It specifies CASSLPRGGGTEAFF.

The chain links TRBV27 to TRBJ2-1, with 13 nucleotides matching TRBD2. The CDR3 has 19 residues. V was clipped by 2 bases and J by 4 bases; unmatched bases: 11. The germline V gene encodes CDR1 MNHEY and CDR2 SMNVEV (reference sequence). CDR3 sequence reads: CASSLELAGGPGEYNEQFF. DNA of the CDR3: TGTGCCAGCAGTTTAGAACTAGCGGGAGGGCCGGGGGAGTACAATGAGCAGTTCTTC.

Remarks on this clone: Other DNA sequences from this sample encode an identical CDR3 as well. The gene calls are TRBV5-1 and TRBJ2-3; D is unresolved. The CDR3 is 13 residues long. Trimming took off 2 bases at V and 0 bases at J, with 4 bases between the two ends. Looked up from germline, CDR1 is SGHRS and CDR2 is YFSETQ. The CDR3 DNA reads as TGCGCCAGCAGCTTTGGGAGCACAGATACGCAGTATTTT. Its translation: CASSFGSTDTQYF.

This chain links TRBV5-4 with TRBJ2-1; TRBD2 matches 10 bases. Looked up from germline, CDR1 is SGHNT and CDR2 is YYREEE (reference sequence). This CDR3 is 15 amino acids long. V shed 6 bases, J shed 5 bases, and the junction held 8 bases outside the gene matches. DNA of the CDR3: TGTGCCAGCACATACAGCGGGAGGGCCGACAATGAGCAGTTCTTC. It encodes CASTYSGRADNEQFF.

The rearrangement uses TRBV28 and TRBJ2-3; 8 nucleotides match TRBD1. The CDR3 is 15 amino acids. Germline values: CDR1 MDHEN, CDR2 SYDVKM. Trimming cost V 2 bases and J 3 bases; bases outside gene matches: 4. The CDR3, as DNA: TGTGCCAGCAGTTTAGGAACAGGGGGAACAGATACGCAGTATTTT. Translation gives CASSLGTGGTDTQYF.

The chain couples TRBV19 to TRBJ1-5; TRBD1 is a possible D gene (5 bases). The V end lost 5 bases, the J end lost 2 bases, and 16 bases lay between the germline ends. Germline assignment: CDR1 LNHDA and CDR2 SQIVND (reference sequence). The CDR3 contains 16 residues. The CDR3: CASSPGGGGGNQPQHF. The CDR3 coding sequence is TGTGCCAGTAGTCCAGGTGGGGGGGGTGGCAATCAGCCCCAGCATTTT.

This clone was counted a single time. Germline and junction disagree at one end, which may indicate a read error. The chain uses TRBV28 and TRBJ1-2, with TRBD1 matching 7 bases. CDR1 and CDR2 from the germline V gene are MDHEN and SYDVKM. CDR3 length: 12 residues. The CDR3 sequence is CATSTGEHGYTF. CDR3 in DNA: TGTGCCACCAGTACAGGGGAACATGGCTACACCTTC.

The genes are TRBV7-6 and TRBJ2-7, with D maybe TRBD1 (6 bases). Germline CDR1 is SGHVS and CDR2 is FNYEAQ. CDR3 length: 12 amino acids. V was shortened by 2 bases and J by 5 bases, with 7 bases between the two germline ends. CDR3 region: CASSLKGDEQYF. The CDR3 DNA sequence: TGTGCCAGCAGCTTAAAGGGGGACGAGCAGTACTTC.

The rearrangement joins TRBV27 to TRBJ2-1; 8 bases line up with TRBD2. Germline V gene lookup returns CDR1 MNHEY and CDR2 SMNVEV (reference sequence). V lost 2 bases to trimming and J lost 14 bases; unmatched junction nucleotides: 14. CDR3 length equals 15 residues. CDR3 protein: CASSLGAGTSASKFF. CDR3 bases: TGTGCCAGCAGTTTAGGGGCCGGGACTAGTGCATCGAAGTTCTTC.

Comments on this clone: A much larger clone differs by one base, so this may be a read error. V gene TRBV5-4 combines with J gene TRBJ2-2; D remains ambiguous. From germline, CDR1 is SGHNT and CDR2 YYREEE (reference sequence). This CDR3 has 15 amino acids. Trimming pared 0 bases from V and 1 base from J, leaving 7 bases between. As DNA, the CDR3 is TGTGCCAGCAGCTTGGCTGGCGGGAACACCGGGGAGCTGTTTTTT. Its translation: CASSLAGGNTGELFF.

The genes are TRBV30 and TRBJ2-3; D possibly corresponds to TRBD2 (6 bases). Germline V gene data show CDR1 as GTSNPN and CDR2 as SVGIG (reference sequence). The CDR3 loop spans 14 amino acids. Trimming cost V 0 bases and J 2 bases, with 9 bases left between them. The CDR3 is CAWSVRRDTDTQYF. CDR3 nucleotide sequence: TGTGCCTGGAGTGTACGGCGGGACACAGATACGCAGTATTTT.

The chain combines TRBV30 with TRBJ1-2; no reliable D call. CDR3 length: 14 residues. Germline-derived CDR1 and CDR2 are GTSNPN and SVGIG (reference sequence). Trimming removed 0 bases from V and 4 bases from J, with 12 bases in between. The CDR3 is CAWSVVRRSYGYTF. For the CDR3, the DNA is TGTGCCTGGAGTGTCGTACGACGTTCCTATGGCTACACCTTC. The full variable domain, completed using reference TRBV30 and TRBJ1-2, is SQTIHQWPATLVQPVGSPLSLECTVEGTSNPNLYWYRQAAGRGLQLLFYSVGIGQISSEVPQNLSASRPQDRQFILSSKKLLLSDSGFYLCAWSVVRRSYGYTFGSGTRLTVV.